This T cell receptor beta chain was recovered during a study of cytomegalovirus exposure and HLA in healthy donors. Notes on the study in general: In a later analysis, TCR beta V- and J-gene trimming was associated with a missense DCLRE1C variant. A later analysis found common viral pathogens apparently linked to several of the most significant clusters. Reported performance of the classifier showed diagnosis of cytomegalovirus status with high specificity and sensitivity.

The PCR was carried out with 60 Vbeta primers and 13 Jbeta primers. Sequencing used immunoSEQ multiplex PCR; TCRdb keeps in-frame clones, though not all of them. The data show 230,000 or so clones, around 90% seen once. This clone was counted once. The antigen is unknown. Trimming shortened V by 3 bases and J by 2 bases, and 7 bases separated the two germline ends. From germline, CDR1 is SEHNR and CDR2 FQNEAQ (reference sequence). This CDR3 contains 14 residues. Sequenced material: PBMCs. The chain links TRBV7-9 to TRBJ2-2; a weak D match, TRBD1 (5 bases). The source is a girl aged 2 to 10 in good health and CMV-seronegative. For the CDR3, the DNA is TGTGCCAGCAGCTTGGACACTAACACCGGGGAGCTGTTTTTT. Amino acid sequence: CASSLDTNTGELFF.